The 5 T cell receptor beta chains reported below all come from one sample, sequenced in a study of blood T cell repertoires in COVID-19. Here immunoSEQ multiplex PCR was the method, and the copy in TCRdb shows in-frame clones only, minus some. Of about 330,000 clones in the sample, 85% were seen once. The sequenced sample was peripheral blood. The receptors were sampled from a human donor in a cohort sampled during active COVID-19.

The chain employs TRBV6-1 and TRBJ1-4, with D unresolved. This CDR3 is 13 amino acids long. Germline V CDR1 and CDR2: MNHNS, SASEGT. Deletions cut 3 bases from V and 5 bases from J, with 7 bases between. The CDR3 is CASSDELNEKLFF. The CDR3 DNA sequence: TGTGCCAGCAGTGACGAGCTAAATGAAAAACTGTTTTTT.

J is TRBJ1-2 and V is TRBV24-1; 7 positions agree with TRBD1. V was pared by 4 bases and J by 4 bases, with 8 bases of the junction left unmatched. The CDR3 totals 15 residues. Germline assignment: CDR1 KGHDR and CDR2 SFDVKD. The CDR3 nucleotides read TGTGCCACCAGTGACCCCAGGACAGGTGGCTATGGCTACACCTTC. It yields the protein CATSDPRTGGYGYTF.

The CDR3 bases are TGTGCCAGCTCCCTCGGACAGGGCCAAGAGACCCAGTACTTC. Translated: CASSLGQGQETQYF. The chain employs TRBV18 and TRBJ2-5; TRBD1 matches 8 bases. V shed 6 bases and J 1 base; nucleotides not matched to a gene: 4. CDR3 length equals 14 residues. The germline V gene has CDR1 KGHSH and CDR2 LQKENI.

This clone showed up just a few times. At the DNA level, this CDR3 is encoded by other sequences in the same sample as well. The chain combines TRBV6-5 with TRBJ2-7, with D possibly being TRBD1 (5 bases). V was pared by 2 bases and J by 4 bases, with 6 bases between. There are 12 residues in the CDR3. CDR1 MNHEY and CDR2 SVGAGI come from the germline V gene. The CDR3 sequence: CASSYPGYEQYF. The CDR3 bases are TGTGCCAGCAGTTACCCAGGGTACGAGCAGTACTTC.

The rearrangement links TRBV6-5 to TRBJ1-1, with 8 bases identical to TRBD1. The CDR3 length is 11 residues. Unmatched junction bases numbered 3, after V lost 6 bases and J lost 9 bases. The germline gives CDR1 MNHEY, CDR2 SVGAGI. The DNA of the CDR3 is TGTGCCAGCAGATGGACAGGGAAAGCTTTCTTT. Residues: CASRWTGKAFF.